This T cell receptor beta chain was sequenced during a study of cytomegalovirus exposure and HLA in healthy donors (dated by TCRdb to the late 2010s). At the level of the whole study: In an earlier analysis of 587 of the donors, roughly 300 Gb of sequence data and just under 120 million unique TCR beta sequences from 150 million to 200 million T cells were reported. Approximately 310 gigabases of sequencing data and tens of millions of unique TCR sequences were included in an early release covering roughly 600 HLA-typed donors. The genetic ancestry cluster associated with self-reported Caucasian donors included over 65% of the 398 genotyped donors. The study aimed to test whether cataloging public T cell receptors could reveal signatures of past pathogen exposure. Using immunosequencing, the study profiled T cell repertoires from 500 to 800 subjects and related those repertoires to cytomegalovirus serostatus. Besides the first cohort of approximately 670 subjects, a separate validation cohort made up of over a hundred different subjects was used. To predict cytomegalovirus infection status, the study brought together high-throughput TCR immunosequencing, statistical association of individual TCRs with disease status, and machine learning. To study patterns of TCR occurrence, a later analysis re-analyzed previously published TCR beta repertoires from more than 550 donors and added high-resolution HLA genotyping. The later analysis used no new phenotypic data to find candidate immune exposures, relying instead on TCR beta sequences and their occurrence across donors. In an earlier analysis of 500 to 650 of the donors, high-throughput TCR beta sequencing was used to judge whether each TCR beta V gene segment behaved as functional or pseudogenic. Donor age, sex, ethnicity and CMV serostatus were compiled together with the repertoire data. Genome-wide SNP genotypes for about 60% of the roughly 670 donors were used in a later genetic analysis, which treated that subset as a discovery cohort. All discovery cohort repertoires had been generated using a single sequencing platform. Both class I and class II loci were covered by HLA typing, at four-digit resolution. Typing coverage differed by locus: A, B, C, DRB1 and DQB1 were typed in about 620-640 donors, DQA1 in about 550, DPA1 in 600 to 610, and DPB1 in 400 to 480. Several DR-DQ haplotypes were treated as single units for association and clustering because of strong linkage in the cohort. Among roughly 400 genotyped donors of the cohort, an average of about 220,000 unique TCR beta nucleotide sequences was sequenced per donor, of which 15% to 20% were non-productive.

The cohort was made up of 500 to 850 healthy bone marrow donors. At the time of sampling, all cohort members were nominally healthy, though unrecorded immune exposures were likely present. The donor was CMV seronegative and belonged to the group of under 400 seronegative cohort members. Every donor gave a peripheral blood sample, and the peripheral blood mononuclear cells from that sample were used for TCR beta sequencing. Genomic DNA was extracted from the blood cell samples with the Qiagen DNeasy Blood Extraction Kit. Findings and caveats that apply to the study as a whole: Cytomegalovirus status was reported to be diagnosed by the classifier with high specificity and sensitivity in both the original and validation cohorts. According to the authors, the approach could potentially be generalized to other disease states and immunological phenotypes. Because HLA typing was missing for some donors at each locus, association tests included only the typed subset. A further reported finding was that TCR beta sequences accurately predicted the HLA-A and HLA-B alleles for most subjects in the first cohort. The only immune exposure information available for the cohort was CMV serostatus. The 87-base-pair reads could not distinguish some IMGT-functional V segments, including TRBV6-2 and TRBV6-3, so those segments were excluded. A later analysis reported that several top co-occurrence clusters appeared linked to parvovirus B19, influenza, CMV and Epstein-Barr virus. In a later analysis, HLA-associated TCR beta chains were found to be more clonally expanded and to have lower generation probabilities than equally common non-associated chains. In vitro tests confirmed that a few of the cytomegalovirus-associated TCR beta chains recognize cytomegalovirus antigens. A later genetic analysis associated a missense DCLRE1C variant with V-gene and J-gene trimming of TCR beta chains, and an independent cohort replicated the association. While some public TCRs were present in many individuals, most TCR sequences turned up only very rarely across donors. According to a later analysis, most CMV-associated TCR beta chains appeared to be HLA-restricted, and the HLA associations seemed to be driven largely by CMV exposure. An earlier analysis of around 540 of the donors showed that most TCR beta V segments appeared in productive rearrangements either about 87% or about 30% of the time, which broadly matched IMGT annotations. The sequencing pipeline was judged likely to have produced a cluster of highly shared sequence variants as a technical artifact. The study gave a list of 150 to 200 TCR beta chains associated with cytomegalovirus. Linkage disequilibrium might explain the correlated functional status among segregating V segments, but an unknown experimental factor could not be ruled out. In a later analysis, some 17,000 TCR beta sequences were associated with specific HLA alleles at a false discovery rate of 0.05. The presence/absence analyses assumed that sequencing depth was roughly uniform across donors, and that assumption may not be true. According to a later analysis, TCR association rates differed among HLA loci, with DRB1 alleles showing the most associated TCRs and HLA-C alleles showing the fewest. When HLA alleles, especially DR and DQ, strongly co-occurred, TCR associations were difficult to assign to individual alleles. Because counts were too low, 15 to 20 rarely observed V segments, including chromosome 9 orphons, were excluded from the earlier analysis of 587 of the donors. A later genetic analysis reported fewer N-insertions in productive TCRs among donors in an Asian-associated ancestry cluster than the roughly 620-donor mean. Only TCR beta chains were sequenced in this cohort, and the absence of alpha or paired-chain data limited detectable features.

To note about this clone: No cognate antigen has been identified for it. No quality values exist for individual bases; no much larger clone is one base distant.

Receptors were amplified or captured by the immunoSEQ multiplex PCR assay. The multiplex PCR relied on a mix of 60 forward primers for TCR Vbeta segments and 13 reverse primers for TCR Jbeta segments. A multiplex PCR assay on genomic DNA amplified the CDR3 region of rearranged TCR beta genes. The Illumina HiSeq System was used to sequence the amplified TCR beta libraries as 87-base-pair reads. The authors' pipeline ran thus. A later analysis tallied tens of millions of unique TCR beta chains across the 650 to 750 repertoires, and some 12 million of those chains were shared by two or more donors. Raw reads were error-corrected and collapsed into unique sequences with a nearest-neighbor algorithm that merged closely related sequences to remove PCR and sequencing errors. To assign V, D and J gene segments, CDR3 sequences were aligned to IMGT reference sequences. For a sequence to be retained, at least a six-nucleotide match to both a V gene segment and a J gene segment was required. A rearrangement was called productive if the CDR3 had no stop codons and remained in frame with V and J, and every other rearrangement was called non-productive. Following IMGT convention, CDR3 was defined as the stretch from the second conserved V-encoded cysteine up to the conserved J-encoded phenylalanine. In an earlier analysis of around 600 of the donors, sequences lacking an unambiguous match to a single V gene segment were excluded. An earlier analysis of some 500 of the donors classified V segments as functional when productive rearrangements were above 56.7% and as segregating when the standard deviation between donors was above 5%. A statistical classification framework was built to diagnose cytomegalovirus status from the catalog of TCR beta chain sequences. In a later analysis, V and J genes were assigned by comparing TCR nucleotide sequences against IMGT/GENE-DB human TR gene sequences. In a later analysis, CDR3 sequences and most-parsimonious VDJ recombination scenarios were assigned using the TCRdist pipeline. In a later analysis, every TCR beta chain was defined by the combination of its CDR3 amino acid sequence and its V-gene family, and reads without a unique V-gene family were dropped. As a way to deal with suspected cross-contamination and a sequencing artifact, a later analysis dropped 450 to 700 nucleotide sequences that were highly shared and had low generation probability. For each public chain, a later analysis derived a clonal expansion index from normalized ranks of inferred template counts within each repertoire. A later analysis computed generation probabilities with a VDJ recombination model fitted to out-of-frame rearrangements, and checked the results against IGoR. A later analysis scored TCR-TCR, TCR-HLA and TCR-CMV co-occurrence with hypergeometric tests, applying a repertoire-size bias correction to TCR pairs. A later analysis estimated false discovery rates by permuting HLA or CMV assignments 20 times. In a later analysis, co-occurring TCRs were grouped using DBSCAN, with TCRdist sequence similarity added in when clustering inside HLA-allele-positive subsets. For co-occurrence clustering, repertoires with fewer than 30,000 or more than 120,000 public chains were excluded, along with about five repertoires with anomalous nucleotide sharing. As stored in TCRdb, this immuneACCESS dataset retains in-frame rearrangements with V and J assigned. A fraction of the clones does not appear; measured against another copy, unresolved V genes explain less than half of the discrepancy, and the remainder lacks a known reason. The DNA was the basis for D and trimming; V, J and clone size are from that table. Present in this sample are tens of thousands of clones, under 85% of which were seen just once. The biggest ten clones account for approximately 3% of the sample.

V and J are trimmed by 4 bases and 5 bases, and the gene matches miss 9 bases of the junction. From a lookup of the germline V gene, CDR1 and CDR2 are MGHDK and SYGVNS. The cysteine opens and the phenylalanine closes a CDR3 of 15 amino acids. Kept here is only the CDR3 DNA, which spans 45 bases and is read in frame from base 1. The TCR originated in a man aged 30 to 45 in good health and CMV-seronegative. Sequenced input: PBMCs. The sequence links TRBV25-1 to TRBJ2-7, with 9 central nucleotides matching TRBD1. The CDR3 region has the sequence CASSAEGTGQNEQYF. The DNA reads TGTGCCAGCAGTGCCGAAGGGACAGGGCAAAACGAGCAGTACTTC.